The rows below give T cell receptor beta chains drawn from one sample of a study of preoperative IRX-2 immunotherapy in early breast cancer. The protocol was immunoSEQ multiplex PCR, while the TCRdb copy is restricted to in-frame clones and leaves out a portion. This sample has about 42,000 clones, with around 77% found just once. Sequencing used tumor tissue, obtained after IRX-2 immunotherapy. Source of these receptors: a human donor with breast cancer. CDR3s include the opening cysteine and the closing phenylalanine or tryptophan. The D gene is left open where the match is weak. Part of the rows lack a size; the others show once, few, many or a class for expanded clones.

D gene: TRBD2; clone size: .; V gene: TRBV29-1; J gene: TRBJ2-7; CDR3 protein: CSVGASGSSYEQYF; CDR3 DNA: TGCAGCGTTGGGGCAAGCGGGAGCTCCTACGAGCAGTACTTC
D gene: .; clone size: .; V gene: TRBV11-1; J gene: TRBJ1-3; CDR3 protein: CASSYKGGSGNTIYF; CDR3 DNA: TGTGCCAGCAGCTATAAGGGTGGCTCTGGAAACACCATATATTTT
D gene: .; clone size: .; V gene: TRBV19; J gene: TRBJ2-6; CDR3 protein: CASSIAPNSGANVLTF; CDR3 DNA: TGTGCCAGTAGTATAGCTCCCAACTCTGGGGCCAACGTCCTGACTTTC
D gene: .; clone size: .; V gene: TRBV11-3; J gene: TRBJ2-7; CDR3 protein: CASSLGTPLGEQYF; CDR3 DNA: TGTGCCAGCAGCTTAGGGACCCCCCTGGGGGAGCAGTACTTC
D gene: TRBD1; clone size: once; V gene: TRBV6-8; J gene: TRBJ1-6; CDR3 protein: CASSRQGEWSPLHF; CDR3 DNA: TGTGCCAGCAGTCGACAGGGTGAATGGTCACCCCTCCACTTT
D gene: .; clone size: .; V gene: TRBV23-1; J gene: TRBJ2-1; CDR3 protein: CASSSGVGDEQFF; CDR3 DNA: TGCGCCAGCAGCTCGGGGGTTGGCGATGAGCAGTTCTTC
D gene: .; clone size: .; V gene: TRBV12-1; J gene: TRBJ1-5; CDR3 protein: CASSFRGGPPGQPQHF; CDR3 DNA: TGTGCCAGCAGCTTTCGTGGGGGGCCCCCGGGGCAGCCCCAGCATTTT
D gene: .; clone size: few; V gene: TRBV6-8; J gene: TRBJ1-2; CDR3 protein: CASSKGVNEHSYTF; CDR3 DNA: TGTGCCAGCAGTAAGGGCGTCAATGAGCATTCCTACACCTTC
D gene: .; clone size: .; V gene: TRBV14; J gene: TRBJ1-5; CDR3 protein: CASSVGPNQPQHF; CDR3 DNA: TGTGCCAGCAGCGTGGGTCCAAATCAGCCCCAGCATTTT
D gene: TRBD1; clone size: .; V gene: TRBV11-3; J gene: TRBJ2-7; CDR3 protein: CASSSTLRQGSFHEQYF; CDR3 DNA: TGTGCCAGCAGCTCCACTTTACGACAGGGGTCTTTCCACGAGCAGTACTTC
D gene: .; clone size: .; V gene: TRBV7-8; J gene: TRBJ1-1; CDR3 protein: CASSKHGNTEAFF; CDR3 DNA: TGTGCCAGCAGTAAACACGGGAACACTGAAGCTTTCTTT
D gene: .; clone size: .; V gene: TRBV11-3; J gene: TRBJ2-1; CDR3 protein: CASSDYRGNNEQFF; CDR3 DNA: TGTGCCAGCAGCGACTATCGCGGTAATAATGAGCAGTTCTTC
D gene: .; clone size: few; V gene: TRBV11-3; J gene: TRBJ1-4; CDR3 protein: CASSYGRTNEKLFF; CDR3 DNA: TGTGCCAGCAGCTACGGGAGAACTAATGAAAAACTGTTTTTT
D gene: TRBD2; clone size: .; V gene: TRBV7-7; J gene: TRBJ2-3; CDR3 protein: CASSRLGSGGENRRLDTQYF; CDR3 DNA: TGTGCCAGCAGCCGTCTTGGTAGCGGGGGGGAGAATAGGCGCTTGGATACGCAGTATTTT
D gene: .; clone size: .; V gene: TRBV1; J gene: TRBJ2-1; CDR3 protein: CASSQDRSSYNEQFF; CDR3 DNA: TGCGCCAGCAGCCAAGACAGGAGCTCCTACAATGAGCAGTTCTTC
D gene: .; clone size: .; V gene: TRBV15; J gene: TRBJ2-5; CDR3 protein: CATSRDHGEETQYF; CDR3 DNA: TGTGCCACCAGCAGAGATCATGGCGAAGAGACCCAGTACTTC
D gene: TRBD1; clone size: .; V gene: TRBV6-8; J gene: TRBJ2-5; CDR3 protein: CASRLTGEETQYF; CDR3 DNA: TGTGCCAGCAGACTGACAGGGGAAGAGACCCAGTACTTC
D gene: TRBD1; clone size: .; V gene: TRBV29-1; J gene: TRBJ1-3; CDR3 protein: CSALQGGYSGNTIYF; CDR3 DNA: TGCAGCGCGCTCCAGGGGGGGTACTCTGGAAACACCATATATTTT
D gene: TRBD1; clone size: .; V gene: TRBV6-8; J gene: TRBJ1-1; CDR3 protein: CASRGGGRGLTEAFF; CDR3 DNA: TGTGCCAGCAGAGGGGGGGGCAGGGGGCTAACTGAAGCTTTCTTT
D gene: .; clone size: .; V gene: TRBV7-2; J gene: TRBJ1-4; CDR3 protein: CASSPWTGKKLFF; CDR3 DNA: TGTGCCAGCAGCCCTTGGACCGGGAAAAAACTGTTTTTT
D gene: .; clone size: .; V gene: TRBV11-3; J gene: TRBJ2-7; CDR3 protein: CASSSALKGGKYEQYF; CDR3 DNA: TGTGCCAGCAGCTCGGCCCTCAAGGGGGGGAAGTACGAGCAGTACTTC
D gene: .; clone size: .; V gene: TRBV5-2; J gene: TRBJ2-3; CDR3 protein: CASSWASGGPTSTDTQYF; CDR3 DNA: TGTGCCAGCAGCTGGGCTAGCGGGGGACCGACCAGCACAGATACGCAGTATTTT
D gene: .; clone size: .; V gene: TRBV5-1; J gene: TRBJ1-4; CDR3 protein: CASSGGLTNEKLFF; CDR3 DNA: TGCGCCAGCAGCGGAGGACTAACTAATGAAAAACTGTTTTTT
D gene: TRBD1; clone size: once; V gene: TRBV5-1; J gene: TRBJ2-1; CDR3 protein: CASSLGQGSSNEQFF; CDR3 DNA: TGCGCCAGCAGCTTGGGACAGGGGAGCAGCAATGAGCAGTTCTTC
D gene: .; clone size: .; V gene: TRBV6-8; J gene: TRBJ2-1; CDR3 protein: CASSFDSYNEQFF; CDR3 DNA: TGTGCCAGCAGTTTCGATTCTTACAATGAGCAGTTCTTC
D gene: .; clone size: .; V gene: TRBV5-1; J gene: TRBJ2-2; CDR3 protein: CASNGGGLNTGELFF; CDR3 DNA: TGCGCCAGCAACGGCGGGGGCCTGAACACCGGGGAGCTGTTTTTT
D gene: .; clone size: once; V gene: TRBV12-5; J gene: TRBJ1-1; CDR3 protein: CASGLVQVQWESGREAFF; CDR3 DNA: TGTGCTAGTGGTTTGGTACAGGTTCAGTGGGAGTCGGGTCGCGAAGCTTTCTTT
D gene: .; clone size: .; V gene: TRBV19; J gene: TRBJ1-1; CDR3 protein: CASSLRAVGDTEAFF; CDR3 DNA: TGTGCCAGTAGTCTCCGGGCAGTAGGGGACACTGAAGCTTTCTTT
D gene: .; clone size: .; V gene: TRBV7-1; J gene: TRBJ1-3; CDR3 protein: CASSLNRGNTIYF; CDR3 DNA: TGTGCCAGCAGCTTAAATCGAGGAAACACCATATATTTT
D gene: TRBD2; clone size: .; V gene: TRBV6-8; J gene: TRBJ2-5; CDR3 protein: CASLAGGAQETQYF; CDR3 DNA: TGTGCCAGTCTAGCGGGAGGGGCCCAAGAGACCCAGTACTTC
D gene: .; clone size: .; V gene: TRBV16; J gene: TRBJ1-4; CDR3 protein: CASSQERLGEKLFF; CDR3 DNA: TGTGCCAGCAGCCAGGAGCGACTGGGTGAAAAACTGTTTTTT
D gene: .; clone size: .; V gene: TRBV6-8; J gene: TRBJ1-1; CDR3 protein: CARVDRLNTEAFF; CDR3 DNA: TGTGCCAGGGTAGACAGGTTGAACACTGAAGCTTTCTTT
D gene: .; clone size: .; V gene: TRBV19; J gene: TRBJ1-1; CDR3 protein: CASRPGGAKEAFF; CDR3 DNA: TGTGCCAGTAGGCCCGGAGGGGCCAAGGAAGCTTTCTTT
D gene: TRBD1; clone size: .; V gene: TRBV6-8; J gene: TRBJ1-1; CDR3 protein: CASSYLRGEYLEAFF; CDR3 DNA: TGTGCCAGCAGTTACCTCAGGGGGGAGTATCTTGAAGCTTTCTTT
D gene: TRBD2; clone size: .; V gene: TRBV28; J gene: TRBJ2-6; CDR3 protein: CASSPAGGSGANVLTF; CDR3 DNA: TGTGCCAGCTCCCCAGCGGGAGGATCCGGGGCCAACGTCCTGACTTTC